A selection of T cell receptor beta chains follows, all from one sample in a study of vaccination effects on CD4 cells after COVID-19. Antigens of these TCRs are unknown. Some clones are missing from TCRdb's copy, which holds only in-frame ones; the method was immunoSEQ multiplex PCR. Of over 45,000 clones in the sample, approximately 70% were seen once. The input for sequencing was CD4+ T cells from PBMCs cultured without peptide, taken after COVID-19 vaccination. The receptor set was obtained from a human donor who received a COVID-19 vaccine. Each CDR3 is given with its conserved first and last residue. Fields, in order: J gene, V gene, clone size, D gene, CDR3 DNA, CDR3 protein. D genes are given only for firm matches. Part of the rows lack a size; the others show once, few, many or a class for expanded clones.

j_call: TRBJ2-2; v_call: TRBV27; clone_size: .; d_call: .; cdr3_nt: TGTGCCAACCACCTCCGGGACCAGAACACCGGGGAGCTGTTTTTT; cdr3_aa: CANHLRDQNTGELFF
j_call: TRBJ1-2; v_call: TRBV18; clone_size: .; d_call: .; cdr3_nt: TGTGCCAGCTCCCCCCGGGACGGATATTATGGCTACACCTTC; cdr3_aa: CASSPRDGYYGYTF
j_call: TRBJ2-5; v_call: TRBV29-1; clone_size: .; d_call: TRBD1; cdr3_nt: TGCAGCGTTGACGGGACAGGGGTCACTATGTACCAAGAGACCCAGTACTTC; cdr3_aa: CSVDGTGVTMYQETQYF
j_call: TRBJ2-2; v_call: TRBV12-3/TRBV12-4; clone_size: .; d_call: .; cdr3_nt: TGTGCCAGCAGTTTTGTAACCGGGGAGCTGTTTTTT; cdr3_aa: CASSFVTGELFF
j_call: TRBJ1-2; v_call: TRBV7-9; clone_size: .; d_call: .; cdr3_nt: TGTGCCAGCAGCCCGCGGACAGTCCCCAGGTATGGCTACACCTTC; cdr3_aa: CASSPRTVPRYGYTF
j_call: TRBJ2-5; v_call: TRBV9; clone_size: .; d_call: TRBD1; cdr3_nt: TGTGCCAGCAGCGTAGAATCCGGGACAGGGCCGGAGACCCAGTACTTC; cdr3_aa: CASSVESGTGPETQYF
j_call: TRBJ2-3; v_call: TRBV5-4; clone_size: .; d_call: TRBD1; cdr3_nt: TGTGCCAGCAGCTTGGACCAGGGGGCGACAGATACGCAGTATTTT; cdr3_aa: CASSLDQGATDTQYF
j_call: TRBJ2-2; v_call: TRBV4-1; clone_size: few; d_call: .; cdr3_nt: TGCGCCAGCAGCCACCTGTGGCTCGGGGAGCTGTTTTTT; cdr3_aa: CASSHLWLGELFF
j_call: TRBJ2-3; v_call: TRBV6-5; clone_size: once; d_call: .; cdr3_nt: TGTGCCAGCAGTTCCCCCACAGATACGCAGTATTTT; cdr3_aa: CASSSPTDTQYF
j_call: TRBJ2-2; v_call: TRBV7-9; clone_size: once; d_call: .; cdr3_nt: TGTGCCAGCAGCTTAGCGCGCTTTCTTCAAGCGTATGGCACCGGGGAGCTGTTTTTT; cdr3_aa: CASSLARFLQAYGTGELFF
j_call: TRBJ2-3; v_call: TRBV29-1; clone_size: .; d_call: TRBD2; cdr3_nt: TGCAGCGTTGCGGGACTAGCGGGTTATAGCGATACGCAGTATTTT; cdr3_aa: CSVAGLAGYSDTQYF
j_call: TRBJ1-3; v_call: TRBV7-9; clone_size: .; d_call: TRBD1; cdr3_nt: TGTGCCAGCAGCTCAGGGACAGCGTCTGGAAACACCATATATTTT; cdr3_aa: CASSSGTASGNTIYF
j_call: TRBJ1-1; v_call: TRBV10-3; clone_size: .; d_call: TRBD1; cdr3_nt: TGTGCCATCCGTCCCTCACAGGGGGGCGCGGGGACTGAAGCTTTCTTT; cdr3_aa: CAIRPSQGGAGTEAFF
j_call: TRBJ1-5; v_call: TRBV19; clone_size: .; d_call: TRBD1; cdr3_nt: TGTGCCAGTAGTATAGCCCAGGGGGCTACAAATCAGCCCCAGCATTTT; cdr3_aa: CASSIAQGATNQPQHF
j_call: TRBJ1-2; v_call: TRBV7-2; clone_size: .; d_call: .; cdr3_nt: TGTGCCAGCAGCTTAGGCCTGGGGGGGGCGATCGGTGGCTACACCTTC; cdr3_aa: CASSLGLGGAIGGYTF
j_call: TRBJ2-2; v_call: TRBV14; clone_size: few; d_call: .; cdr3_nt: TGTGCCAGCAGCCAAGTACGGCAAGGGGAGCTGTTTTTT; cdr3_aa: CASSQVRQGELFF
j_call: TRBJ2-7; v_call: TRBV4-1; clone_size: .; d_call: TRBD2; cdr3_nt: TGCGCCAGCAGTCAACGGGGGGACCACGACTACGAGCAGTACTTC; cdr3_aa: CASSQRGDHDYEQYF
j_call: TRBJ1-1; v_call: TRBV3-1/TRBV3-2; clone_size: few; d_call: .; cdr3_nt: TGTGCCAGCAGCTTTCCGGGACTTGAAGCTTTCTTT; cdr3_aa: CASSFPGLEAFF
j_call: TRBJ1-1; v_call: TRBV10-3; clone_size: once; d_call: .; cdr3_nt: TGTGCCATCAACGCTCCGGAGAACACTGAAGCTTTCTTT; cdr3_aa: CAINAPENTEAFF
j_call: TRBJ1-5; v_call: TRBV10-3; clone_size: .; d_call: TRBD1; cdr3_nt: TGTGCCATCAGTGAGGGGACAGGGTATAGCAATCAGCCCCAGCATTTT; cdr3_aa: CAISEGTGYSNQPQHF
j_call: TRBJ1-1; v_call: TRBV10-3; clone_size: .; d_call: .; cdr3_nt: TGTGCCATCAGTGAGGGCATCCTGAACACTGAAGCTTTCTTT; cdr3_aa: CAISEGILNTEAFF
j_call: TRBJ1-5; v_call: TRBV19; clone_size: .; d_call: TRBD1; cdr3_nt: TGTGCCAGTAGTATGGACAGGGCTTCGCCCCAGCATTTT; cdr3_aa: CASSMDRASPQHF
j_call: TRBJ1-2; v_call: TRBV6-1; clone_size: once; d_call: .; cdr3_nt: TGTGCCAGCAGTGAAACCGGGACGGCGTATGGCTACACCTTC; cdr3_aa: CASSETGTAYGYTF
j_call: TRBJ2-7; v_call: TRBV5-1; clone_size: .; d_call: .; cdr3_nt: TGCGCCAGCAGCTTGCTTGGGAGCTCCTACGAGCAGTACTTC; cdr3_aa: CASSLLGSSYEQYF
j_call: TRBJ1-6; v_call: TRBV6-5; clone_size: .; d_call: TRBD1; cdr3_nt: TGTGCCAGCAGATCGGACAGGGGATGGAATTCACCCCTCCACTTT; cdr3_aa: CASRSDRGWNSPLHF
j_call: TRBJ2-2; v_call: TRBV29-1; clone_size: .; d_call: TRBD1; cdr3_nt: TGCAGCGCACGAGGACAGGGGGCGAACACCGGGGAGCTGTTTTTT; cdr3_aa: CSARGQGANTGELFF
j_call: TRBJ2-7; v_call: TRBV12-3/TRBV12-4; clone_size: .; d_call: TRBD2; cdr3_nt: TGTGCCAGCAGTCTAGCGGGAGCCCTCGAGCAGTACTTC; cdr3_aa: CASSLAGALEQYF
j_call: TRBJ1-3; v_call: TRBV6-5; clone_size: once; d_call: .; cdr3_nt: TGTGCCAGCGGAGTTGCGGCAGGGGCTGGAAACACCATATATTTT; cdr3_aa: CASGVAAGAGNTIYF
j_call: TRBJ1-4; v_call: TRBV18; clone_size: .; d_call: TRBD1; cdr3_nt: TGTGCCAGCTCCCAATTTCCCGGGACAGATAATGAAAAACTGTTTTTT; cdr3_aa: CASSQFPGTDNEKLFF
j_call: TRBJ1-6; v_call: TRBV3-1/TRBV3-2; clone_size: .; d_call: .; cdr3_nt: TGTGCCAGCAGCCAAGAGAGGGTTGGAGTGGGAATTTCACCCCTCCACTTT; cdr3_aa: CASSQERVGVGISPLHF
j_call: TRBJ1-6; v_call: TRBV6-2/TRBV6-3; clone_size: .; d_call: .; cdr3_nt: TGTGCCAGCAGTTACGTCACACGAGGGGGTTCACCCCTCCACTTT; cdr3_aa: CASSYVTRGGSPLHF
j_call: TRBJ1-2; v_call: TRBV10-3; clone_size: .; d_call: .; cdr3_nt: TGTGCCATCAGTGTTGACGCATATGGCTACACCTTC; cdr3_aa: CAISVDAYGYTF
j_call: TRBJ2-7; v_call: TRBV7-8; clone_size: .; d_call: .; cdr3_nt: TGTGCCAGCACTCCCCAGGGCCCCAGCTCCTACGAGCAGTACTTC; cdr3_aa: CASTPQGPSSYEQYF
j_call: TRBJ1-2; v_call: TRBV19; clone_size: .; d_call: .; cdr3_nt: TGTGCCAGTAGTATTCCCCCAGGGGTACGCTACACCTTC; cdr3_aa: CASSIPPGVRYTF
j_call: TRBJ1-1; v_call: TRBV6-5; clone_size: .; d_call: TRBD1; cdr3_nt: TGTGCCAGCAGGGGACCGGGACAGGGGGCCACTGAAGCTTTCTTT; cdr3_aa: CASRGPGQGATEAFF
j_call: TRBJ2-7; v_call: TRBV21-1; clone_size: .; d_call: .; cdr3_nt: .; cdr3_aa: CASSKAVGRGAYEQYF